The sequence of this T cell receptor beta chain was determined in a study of shared clonotypes between healthy human individuals. CD45RO negativity and positive selection for CCR7 defined naive CD8 cells, a population that excluded terminally differentiated effector memory CD45RA+ cells. The data were produced by immunoSEQ multiplex PCR, yet TCRdb's version contains in-frame clones alone and is incomplete. The sample includes about 870,000 clones, over 90% of them seen just once. CDR3 length equals 15 residues. V lost 7 bases and J 0 bases, leaving 15 bases between the germline ends. Germline-derived CDR1 and CDR2 are MDHEN and SYDVKM.

This receptor was taken from a young man in good health. The genes are TRBV28 and TRBJ1-1; no clear D. Sample: naive CD8+ T cells sorted from blood. The CDR3 spells CASIPGFVLNTEAFF. CDR3 DNA: TGTGCCAGCATACCCGGTTTTGTCTTGAACACTGAAGCTTTCTTT. The variable domain in full, with the rest retrieved from reference TRBV28 and TRBJ1-1, is DVKVTQSSRYLVKRTGEKVFLECVQDMDHENMFWYRQDPGLGLRLIYFSYDVKMKEKGDIPEGYSVSREKKERFSLILESASTNQTSMYLCASIPGFVLNTEAFFGQGTRLTVV.